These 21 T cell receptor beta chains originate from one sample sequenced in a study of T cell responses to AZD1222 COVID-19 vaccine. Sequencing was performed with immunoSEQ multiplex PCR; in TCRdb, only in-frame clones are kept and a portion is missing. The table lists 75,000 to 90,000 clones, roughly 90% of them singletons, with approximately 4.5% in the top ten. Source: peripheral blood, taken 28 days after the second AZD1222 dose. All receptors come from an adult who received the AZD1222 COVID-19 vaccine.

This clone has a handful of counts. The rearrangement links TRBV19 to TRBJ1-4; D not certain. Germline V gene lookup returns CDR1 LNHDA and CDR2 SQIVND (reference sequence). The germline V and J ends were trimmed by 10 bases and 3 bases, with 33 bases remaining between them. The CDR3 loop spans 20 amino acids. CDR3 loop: CAKLSTRTSYGGRPNEKLFF. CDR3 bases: TGTGCCAAACTTTCCACGAGAACTTCTTACGGCGGGCGACCTAATGAAAAACTGTTTTTT.

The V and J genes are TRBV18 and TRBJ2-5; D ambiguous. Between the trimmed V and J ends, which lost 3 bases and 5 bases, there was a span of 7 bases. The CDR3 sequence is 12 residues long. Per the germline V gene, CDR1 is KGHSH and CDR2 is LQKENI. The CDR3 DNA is TGTGCCAGCTCACCCGCGGAGGAGACCCAGTACTTC. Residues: CASSPAEETQYF.

This CDR3 reads CAWSLGGTGANVLTF. The CDR3 nucleotides are TGTGCCTGGAGTCTTGGGGGGACCGGGGCCAACGTCCTGACTTTC. The gene calls are TRBV30 and TRBJ2-6; D is perhaps TRBD2 (6 bases). CDR1 and CDR2 from the germline V gene are GTSNPN and SVGIG (reference sequence). This CDR3 spans 15 amino acids. V lost 2 bases to trimming and J lost 4 bases, with 12 bases between them.

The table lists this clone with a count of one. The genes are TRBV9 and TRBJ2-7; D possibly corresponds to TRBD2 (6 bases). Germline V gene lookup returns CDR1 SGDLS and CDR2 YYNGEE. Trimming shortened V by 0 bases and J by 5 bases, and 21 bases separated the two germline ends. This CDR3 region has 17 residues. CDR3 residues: CASSVAPVQRRAHEQYF. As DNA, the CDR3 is TGTGCCAGCAGCGTAGCCCCCGTGCAGCGGAGGGCCCACGAGCAGTACTTC. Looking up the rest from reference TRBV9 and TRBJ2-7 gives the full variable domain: DSGVTQTPKHLITATGQRVTLRCSPRSGDLSVYWYQQSLDQGLQFLIQYYNGEERAKGNILERFSAQQFPDLHSELNLSSLELGDSALYFCASSVAPVQRRAHEQYFGPGTRLTVT.

The CDR3 protein is CASSLRPRDDTQYF. DNA of the CDR3: TGTGCCAGCAGCTTGCGGCCTAGGGATGATACGCAGTATTTT. This rearrangement joins TRBV5-4 to TRBJ2-3; no clear D gene. The CDR3 is made up of 14 amino acids. The V end was cut by 1 base, the J end by 6 bases, with 12 bases between. The germline V gene has CDR1 SGHNT and CDR2 YYREEE (reference sequence).

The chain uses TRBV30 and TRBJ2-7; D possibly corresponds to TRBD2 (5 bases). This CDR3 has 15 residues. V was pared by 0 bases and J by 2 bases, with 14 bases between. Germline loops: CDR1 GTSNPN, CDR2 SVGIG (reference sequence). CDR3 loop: CAWSVRGWKAYEQYF. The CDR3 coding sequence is TGTGCCTGGAGTGTACGGGGTTGGAAAGCCTACGAGCAGTACTTC.

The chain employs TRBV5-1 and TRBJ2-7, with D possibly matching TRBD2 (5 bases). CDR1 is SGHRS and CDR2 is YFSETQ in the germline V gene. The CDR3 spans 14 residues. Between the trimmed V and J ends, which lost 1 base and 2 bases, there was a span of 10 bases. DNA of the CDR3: TGCGCCAGCAGCTTGTCCGGGGAACCCTACGAGCAGTACTTC. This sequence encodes CASSLSGEPYEQYF. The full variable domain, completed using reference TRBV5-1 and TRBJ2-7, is KAGVTQTPRYLIKTRGQQVTLSCSPISGHRSVSWYQQTPGQGLQFLFEYFSETQRNKGNFPGRFSGRQFSNSRSEMNVSTLELGDSALYLCASSLSGEPYEQYFGPGTRLTVT.

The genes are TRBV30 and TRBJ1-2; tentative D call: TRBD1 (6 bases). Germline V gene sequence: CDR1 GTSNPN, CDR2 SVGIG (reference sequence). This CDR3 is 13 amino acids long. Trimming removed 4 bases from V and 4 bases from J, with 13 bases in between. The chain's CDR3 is CAWTPGGPYGYTF. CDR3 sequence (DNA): TGTGCCTGGACCCCCGGGGGGCCCTATGGCTACACCTTC.

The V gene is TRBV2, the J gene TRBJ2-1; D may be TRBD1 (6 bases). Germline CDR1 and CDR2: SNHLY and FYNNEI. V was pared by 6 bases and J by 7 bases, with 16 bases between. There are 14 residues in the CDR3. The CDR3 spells CASSPGWQGNEQFF. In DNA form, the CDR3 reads TGTGCCAGCAGCCCCGGCTGGCAGGGGAATGAGCAGTTCTTC.

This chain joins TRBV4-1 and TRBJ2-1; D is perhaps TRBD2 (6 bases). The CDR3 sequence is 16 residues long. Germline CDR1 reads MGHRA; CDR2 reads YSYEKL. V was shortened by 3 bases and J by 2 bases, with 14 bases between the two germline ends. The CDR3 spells CASSHPSAGTYNEQFF. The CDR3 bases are TGCGCCAGCAGCCACCCCTCGGCGGGAACCTACAATGAGCAGTTCTTC.

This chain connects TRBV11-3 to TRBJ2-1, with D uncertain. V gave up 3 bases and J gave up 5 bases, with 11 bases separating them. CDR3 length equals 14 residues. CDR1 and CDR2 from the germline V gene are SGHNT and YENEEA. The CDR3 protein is CASSFSGLNNEQFF. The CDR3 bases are TGTGCCAGCAGCTTCTCGGGTCTTAACAATGAGCAGTTCTTC.

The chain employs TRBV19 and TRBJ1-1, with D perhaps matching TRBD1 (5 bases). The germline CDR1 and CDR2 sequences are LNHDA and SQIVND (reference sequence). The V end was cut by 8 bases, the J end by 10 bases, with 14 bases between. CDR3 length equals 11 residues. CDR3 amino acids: CASLRGRVAFF. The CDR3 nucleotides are TGTGCCAGTCTCCGGGGCCGAGTAGCTTTCTTT.

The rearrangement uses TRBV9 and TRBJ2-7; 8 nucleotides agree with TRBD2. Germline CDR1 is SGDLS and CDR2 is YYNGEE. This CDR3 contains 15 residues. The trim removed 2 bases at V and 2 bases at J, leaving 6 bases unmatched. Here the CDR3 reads CASSVKGGGTYEQYF. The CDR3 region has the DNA TGTGCCAGCAGCGTTAAGGGCGGGGGGACCTACGAGCAGTACTTC.

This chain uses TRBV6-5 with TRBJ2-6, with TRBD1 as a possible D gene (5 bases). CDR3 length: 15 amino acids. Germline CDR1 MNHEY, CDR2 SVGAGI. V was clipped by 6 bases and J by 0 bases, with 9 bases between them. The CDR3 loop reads CASRRQHSGANVLTF. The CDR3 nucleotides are TGTGCCAGCAGACGACAGCACTCTGGGGCCAACGTCCTGACTTTC.

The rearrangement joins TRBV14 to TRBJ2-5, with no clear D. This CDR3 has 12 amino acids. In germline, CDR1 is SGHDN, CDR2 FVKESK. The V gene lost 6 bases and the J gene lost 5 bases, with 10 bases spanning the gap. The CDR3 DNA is TGTGCCAGCAGTGTTCATGTGGAGACCCAGTACTTC. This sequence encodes CASSVHVETQYF.

DNA of the CDR3: TGTGCCAGCAGCTTACCTAGCGGGGGTTACAATGAGCAGTTCTTC. Its translation: CASSLPSGGYNEQFF. The gene calls are TRBV7-9 and TRBJ2-1; the match to TRBD2 covers 10 bases. Germline V gives CDR1 SEHNR, CDR2 FQNEAQ (reference sequence). The CDR3 sequence is 15 residues long. J lost 4 bases, V lost 2 bases, and 2 bases had no gene match.

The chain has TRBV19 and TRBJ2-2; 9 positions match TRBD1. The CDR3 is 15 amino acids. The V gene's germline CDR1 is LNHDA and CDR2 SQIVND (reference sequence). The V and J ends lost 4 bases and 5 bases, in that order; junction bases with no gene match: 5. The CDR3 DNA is TGTGCCAGTAGTAAGGGACAGGGTATTACCGGGGAGCTGTTTTTT. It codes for CASSKGQGITGELFF.

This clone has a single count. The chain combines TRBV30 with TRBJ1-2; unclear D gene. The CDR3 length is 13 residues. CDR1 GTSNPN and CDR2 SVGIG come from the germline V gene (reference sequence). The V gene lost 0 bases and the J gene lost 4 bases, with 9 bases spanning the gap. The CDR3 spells CAWSVYGTYGYTF. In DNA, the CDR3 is TGTGCCTGGAGTGTCTACGGAACCTATGGCTACACCTTC.

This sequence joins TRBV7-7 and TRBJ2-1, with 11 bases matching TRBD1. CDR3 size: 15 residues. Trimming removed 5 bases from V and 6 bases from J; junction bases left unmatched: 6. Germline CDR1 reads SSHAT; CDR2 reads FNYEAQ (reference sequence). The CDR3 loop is CASSPLDRGPNEQFF. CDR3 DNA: TGTGCCAGCAGCCCATTGGACAGGGGGCCCAATGAGCAGTTCTTC.

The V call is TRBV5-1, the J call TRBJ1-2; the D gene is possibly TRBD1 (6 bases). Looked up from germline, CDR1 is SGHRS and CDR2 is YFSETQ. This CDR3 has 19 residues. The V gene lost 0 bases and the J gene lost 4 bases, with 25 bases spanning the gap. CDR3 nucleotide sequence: TGCGCCAGCAGCTTGGCCCCCGGACAGATGCCTATAGGGGCCTATGGCTACACCTTC. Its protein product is CASSLAPGQMPIGAYGYTF.

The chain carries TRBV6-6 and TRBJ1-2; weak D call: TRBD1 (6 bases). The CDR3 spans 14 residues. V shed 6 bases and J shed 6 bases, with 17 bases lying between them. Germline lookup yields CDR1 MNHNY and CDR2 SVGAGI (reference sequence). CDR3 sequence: CASSDTRGGHGYTF. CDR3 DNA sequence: TGTGCCAGCAGCGATACAAGGGGGGGACATGGCTACACCTTC.